The T cell receptor beta chain under discussion was sequenced for a study of blood T cell repertoires in COVID-19. Study-wide context: Sources were T cells, B-cell-depleted T cells, or PBMCs; the material itself was cDNA or gDNA.

V was trimmed by 10 bases and J by 8 bases, leaving 9 bases between them. The CDR3 is 10 residues long. Germline V gene lookup returns CDR1 MNHEY and CDR2 SVGAGI. Only a few counts were recorded for this clone. Method: immunoSEQ multiplex PCR; TCRdb's copy keeps in-frame clones and lacks some. The profile shows about 72,000 clones, approximately 85% of them singletons. Sequenced input: peripheral blood. The receptor comes from a man aged 45 to 65 with acute or convalescent COVID-19. The chain uses TRBV6-5 and TRBJ2-1; no firm D call. The CDR3 region is CATVHDEQFF. CDR3 DNA sequence: TGTGCCACGGTCCATGATGAGCAGTTCTTC.